This TCR beta chain was recovered during a study of T cells expressing NK-cell markers. Germline V gene sequence: CDR1 GTSNPN, CDR2 SVGIG (reference sequence). This CDR3 has 14 amino acids. TCRdb reprocessed the 5' RACE reads, keeping one entry per CDR3 protein, no DNA. Its table lists about 390,000 distinct CDR3 sequences. Sequencing was carried out using blood T cells: a sorted CD56 or NKG2C T cell subset, CD4+ or CD8+ T cells, or bulk PBMC T cells (not recorded which). V gene TRBV30 combines with J gene TRBJ2-7; the D gene TCRdb calls, TRBD2, cannot be checked with no DNA. The clonotype was recovered from a woman aged 45-59 years in good health. The chain's CDR3 is CAWSPGTRRYEQYF.